A selection of T cell receptor beta chains follows, all from one sample in a study of blood T cell repertoires in COVID-19. Using immunoSEQ multiplex PCR, the repertoire was profiled, and TCRdb retains in-frame clones only, with some absent. Of a few hundred thousand clones listed, around 89% are singletons. The sample comprised peripheral blood. Every receptor here comes from a woman in her twenties or thirties with COVID-19, enrolled during active disease. Both conserved end residues are part of each CDR3. Fields, in order: clone size, D gene, V gene, J gene, CDR3 DNA, CDR3 protein. A D gene is named only where the DNA matches it firmly. Size values are once, few and many counts, or a class for expanded clones, and some rows have none.

-	-	TRBV5-6	TRBJ2-3	TGTGCCAGCACCCTCGGGAGAGCCACAGATACGCAGTATTTT	CASTLGRATDTQYF
-	-	TRBV6-5	TRBJ1-6	TGTGCCAGCGGCCAGGACTATCATTCACCCCTCCACTTT	CASGQDYHSPLHF
-	TRBD1	TRBV4-1	TRBJ2-3	TGCGCCAGCAGCCAAGAGTTGACAGGGGGAATAGATACGCAGTATTTT	CASSQELTGGIDTQYF
-	TRBD2	TRBV24-1	TRBJ2-1	TGTGCCACCAGTGACCCGACTAGCGGGGGAAACAATGAGCAGTTCTTC	CATSDPTSGGNNEQFF
-	-	TRBV9	TRBJ2-1	TGTGCCAGCAGCCCTCTGGCGGGGAGCTACAATGAGCAGTTCTTC	CASSPLAGSYNEQFF
-	TRBD2	TRBV24-1	TRBJ2-1	TGTGCCACCAGTGATTTGGGGCTAGCGGGAGGTGATGAGCAGTTCTTC	CATSDLGLAGGDEQFF
-	TRBD2	TRBV6-2/TRBV6-3	TRBJ2-4	TGTGCCAGCAACCCAGCGGGGGGCAAAAACATTCAGTACTTC	CASNPAGGKNIQYF
once	TRBD2	TRBV7-8	TRBJ2-2	TGTGCCAGCAGCGTCGAAAGGACTAGCGGGACGACCGGGGAGCTGTTTTTT	CASSVERTSGTTGELFF
-	TRBD1	TRBV28	TRBJ1-1	TGTGCCAGCAGAACCGGGACAGGGGGGGTCACTGAAGCTTTCTTT	CASRTGTGGVTEAFF
-	TRBD1	TRBV6-5	TRBJ1-2	TGTGCCAGCAGTTCCTCCTTGGACAGGGCTGGCTACACCTTC	CASSSSLDRAGYTF
once	-	TRBV5-1	TRBJ2-5	TGCGCCAGCAGCTTGGGGGGGGGCTTCGAAGAGACCCAGTACTTC	CASSLGGGFEETQYF
-	-	TRBV4-2	TRBJ2-7	TGTGCCAGCAGCCCGGCGTCTGGGCGGGATAACGAGCAGTACTTC	CASSPASGRDNEQYF
-	TRBD2	TRBV2	TRBJ2-3	TGTGCCAGCAGTGAAACGTCTAGCGGGGGGCCTATAACCACAGATACGCAGTATTTT	CASSETSSGGPITTDTQYF
-	TRBD1	TRBV6-5	TRBJ1-5	TGTGCCAGCAGTATAACAGGGGGCAGTGGTCAGCCCCAGCATTTT	CASSITGGSGQPQHF
-	TRBD1	TRBV7-9	TRBJ1-6	TGTGCCAGCAGCTTAGAATTACTGACAGGGTATAATTCACCCCTCCACTTT	CASSLELLTGYNSPLHF
-	TRBD2	TRBV7-8	TRBJ2-1	TGTGCCAGCAGCTTGCGGACTAGCGGAAACAATGAGCAGTTCTTC	CASSLRTSGNNEQFF
-	TRBD1	TRBV19	TRBJ2-2	TGTGCCAGTCTCCCGGGACAGTCTAACACCGGGGAGCTGTTTTTT	CASLPGQSNTGELFF
-	-	TRBV6-2/TRBV6-3	TRBJ2-7	TGTGCCAGCAGCTTAATGCCGGGACAAAAAGAGCAGTACTTC	CASSLMPGQKEQYF
-	-	TRBV24-1	TRBJ2-1	TGTGCCACCAGTGATTTGTCGTTCGACGGGGGGCACGATGAGCAGTTCTTC	CATSDLSFDGGHDEQFF
-	TRBD1	TRBV24-1	TRBJ2-2	TGTGCCACCAGTGACTCCGACAGGGGGCGGTCCGGGGAGCTGTTTTTT	CATSDSDRGRSGELFF
once	-	TRBV7-2	TRBJ2-3	TGTGCCAGCAGCCCAAGCACAGATACGCAGTATTTT	CASSPSTDTQYF
few	TRBD1	TRBV3-1/TRBV3-2	TRBJ1-5	TGTGCCAGCAGCCACAGGGGGAGCAATCAGCCCCAGCATTTT	CASSHRGSNQPQHF
-	-	TRBV7-2	TRBJ2-5	TGTGCCAGCAGCTTAGGTCGGCCAGGGGGGCAAGAGACCCAGTACTTC	CASSLGRPGGQETQYF
-	TRBD2	TRBV6-2/TRBV6-3	TRBJ2-1	TGTGCCAGCAGCCGTCTAGCGGGGTCCAACAATGAGCAGTTCTTC	CASSRLAGSNNEQFF
-	-	TRBV13	TRBJ2-2	TGTGCCAGCAGCCTAGGGGGACGACTAGCGAACACCGGGGAGCTGTTTTTT	CASSLGGRLANTGELFF
-	-	TRBV6-5	TRBJ2-7	TGTGCCAGCAGTTACTCGCTAGCGGTGAGGGGGGAGCAGTACTTC	CASSYSLAVRGEQYF
-	TRBD2	TRBV11-2	TRBJ2-5	TGTGCCAGCAGTAGCGGGGGAATAGGGACCCAGTACTTC	CASSSGGIGTQYF
-	-	TRBV28	TRBJ1-5	TGTGCCAGCAGCCACAGGGTGGGCAATCAGCCCCAGCATTTT	CASSHRVGNQPQHF
-	-	TRBV5-1	TRBJ2-5	TGCGCCAGCAGCCCTACGGACGGACTGTTGGAGACCCAGTACTTC	CASSPTDGLLETQYF
-	-	TRBV10-3	TRBJ2-5	TGTGCCATCCCTGGAGGGGAGGAGACCCAGTACTTC	CAIPGGEETQYF
-	-	TRBV21-1	TRBJ2-2	TGTGACTTTGGAGCGGGAGACGGTTCGACCGGGGAGCTGTTTTTT	CDFGAGDGSTGELFF
-	-	TRBV5-1	TRBJ2-7	TGCGCCAGCAGCTTGCAGGGAACCTACGAGCAGTACTTC	CASSLQGTYEQYF
-	-	TRBV6-5	TRBJ2-2	TGTGCCAGCAGTTACCGGCGGAAGAACACCGGGGAGCTGTTTTTT	CASSYRRKNTGELFF
-	TRBD2	TRBV4-3	TRBJ2-3	TGCGCCAGCAGCCAAGTGACTAGCGGGAGTGGGACAGATACGCAGTATTTT	CASSQVTSGSGTDTQYF
-	-	TRBV5-6	TRBJ1-3	TGTGCCAGCAGCTTGGGTAACTCTGGAAACACCATATATTTT	CASSLGNSGNTIYF
-	TRBD1	TRBV5-1	TRBJ1-4	TGCGCCAGCAGCCTCGGACAGGGAAATGAAAAACTGTTTTTT	CASSLGQGNEKLFF
few	TRBD1	TRBV7-9	TRBJ1-2	TGTGCCAGCAGCCTCGGGAGGGGGCAGAATGGCTACACCTTC	CASSLGRGQNGYTF
-	-	TRBV7-8	TRBJ1-2	TGTGCCAGCAGCCAGGACCGGGCGGGGGGCTACACCTTC	CASSQDRAGGYTF
-	TRBD1	TRBV2	TRBJ1-5	TGTGCCAGCAAATCGGGCAGGGGGCTCAATCAGCCCCAGCATTTT	CASKSGRGLNQPQHF
-	-	TRBV4-3	TRBJ2-1	TGCGCCAGCAGCCAAGATCCGCAGGGCTATGAGCAGTTCTTC	CASSQDPQGYEQFF
-	TRBD1	TRBV19	TRBJ2-3	TGTGCCAGTAGTAGGGACAGGGGTTCCTCAGATACGCAGTATTTT	CASSRDRGSSDTQYF
-	-	TRBV6-5	TRBJ2-5	TGTGCCAGCAGTTACCGCGGCCCCGAGAGCCAAGAGACCCAGTACTTC	CASSYRGPESQETQYF